This T cell receptor beta chain was documented in a study of molecular identifiers for immune sequencing clone quantification. Study outcomes and limitations: Reportedly, one cell's Jurkat TCR RNA was detected within one million naive CD8 cells.

MiXCR, applied by TCRdb to the PCR reads, yields one record per CDR3 protein. The table includes about 510,000 distinct CDR3 sequences, about a fifth detected once. CDR3 size: 17 residues. V trimming: 1 base; J trimming: 5 bases; junction bases outside the gene matches: 9. Per germline, CDR1 LGHDT and CDR2 YNNKEL (reference sequence). A word on this clonotype: Its antigen is still unknown.

The receptor was derived from a human donor in good health. Some libraries in this study had Jurkat cell RNA spiked in. The source material was naive CD8+ T cells from blood, with Jurkat cell RNA spiked in. Subset: FACS-sorted CD8+CD4-CCR7+CD45RA+ naive T cells. The rearrangement uses TRBV3-1 and TRBJ2-1, with 9 bases that match TRBD1. The CDR3, as DNA: TGTGCCAGCAGCCAAGGACTCACAGGGGGCACTGACAATGAGCAGTTCTTC. Protein: CASSQGLTGGTDNEQFF.